This T cell receptor beta chain was retrieved from a study of T cell responses to AZD1222 COVID-19 vaccine. Study observations and caveats: Variant regions that are unmutated are reportedly the target of nearly half of spike-specific TCRs. Among the donors, most were white British and more were female, and clonal diversity was possibly underestimated.

As regards this clone: Its target is not known.

Measured with immunoSEQ multiplex PCR; TCRdb has only the in-frame clones, and not every one. The sample shows tens of thousands of clones, over 75% of them seen only once. CDR3 size: 16 residues. The V and J ends lost 2 bases and 2 bases, in that order; junction bases with no gene match: 3. Looked up from germline, CDR1 is SGHRS and CDR2 is YFSETQ. The receptor comes from an adult who received the AZD1222 COVID-19 vaccine. J is TRBJ2-2 and V is TRBV5-1, with 10 bases identical to TRBD2. The sample consisted of peripheral blood, taken 28 days after the second AZD1222 dose. The CDR3 is CASSFSSGSNTGELFF. The CDR3 DNA reads as TGCGCCAGCAGCTTCTCTAGCGGGAGCAACACCGGGGAGCTGTTTTTT.